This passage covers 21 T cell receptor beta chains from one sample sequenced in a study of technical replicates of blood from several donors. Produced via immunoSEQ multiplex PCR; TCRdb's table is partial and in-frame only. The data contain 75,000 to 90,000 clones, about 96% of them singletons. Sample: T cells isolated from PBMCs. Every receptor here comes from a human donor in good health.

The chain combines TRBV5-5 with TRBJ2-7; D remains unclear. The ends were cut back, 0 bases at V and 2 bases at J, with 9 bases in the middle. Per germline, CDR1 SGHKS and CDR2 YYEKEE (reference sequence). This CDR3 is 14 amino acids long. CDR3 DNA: TGTGCCAGCAGCTTGGGGCAGGTCCCCTACGAGCAGTACTTC. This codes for CASSLGQVPYEQYF.

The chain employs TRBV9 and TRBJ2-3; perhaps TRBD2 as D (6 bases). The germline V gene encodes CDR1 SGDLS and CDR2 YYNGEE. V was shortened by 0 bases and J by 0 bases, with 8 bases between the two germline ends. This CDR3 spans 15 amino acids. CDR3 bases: TGTGCCAGCAGCGTAGTGGGACTGAGCACAGATACGCAGTATTTT. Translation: CASSVVGLSTDTQYF. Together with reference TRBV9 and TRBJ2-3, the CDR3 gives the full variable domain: DSGVTQTPKHLITATGQRVTLRCSPRSGDLSVYWYQQSLDQGLQFLIQYYNGEERAKGNILERFSAQQFPDLHSELNLSSLELGDSALYFCASSVVGLSTDTQYFGPGTRLTVL.

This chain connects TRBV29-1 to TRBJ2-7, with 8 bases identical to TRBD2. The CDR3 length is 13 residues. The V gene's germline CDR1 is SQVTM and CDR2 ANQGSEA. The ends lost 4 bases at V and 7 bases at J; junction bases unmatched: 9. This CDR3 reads CSVGRAGEGEQYF. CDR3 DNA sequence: TGCAGCGTTGGGCGAGCGGGAGAAGGGGAGCAGTACTTC.

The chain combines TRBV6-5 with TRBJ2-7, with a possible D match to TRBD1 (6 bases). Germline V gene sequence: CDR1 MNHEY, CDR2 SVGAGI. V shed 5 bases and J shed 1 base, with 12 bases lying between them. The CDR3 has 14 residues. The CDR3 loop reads CASSGRGTSYEQYF. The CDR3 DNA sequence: TGTGCCAGCAGTGGCAGGGGAACTTCCTACGAGCAGTACTTC.

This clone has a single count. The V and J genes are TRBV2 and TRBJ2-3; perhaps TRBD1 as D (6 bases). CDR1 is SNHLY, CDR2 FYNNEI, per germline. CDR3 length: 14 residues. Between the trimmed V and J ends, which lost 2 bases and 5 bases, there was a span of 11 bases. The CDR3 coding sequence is TGTGCCAGCAGTGAAAATTTCAGGGGAGATACGCAGTATTTT. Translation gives CASSENFRGDTQYF.

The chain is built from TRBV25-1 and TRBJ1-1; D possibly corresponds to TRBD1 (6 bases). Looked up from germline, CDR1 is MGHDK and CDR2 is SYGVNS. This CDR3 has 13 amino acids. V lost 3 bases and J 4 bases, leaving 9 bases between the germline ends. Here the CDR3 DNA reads TGTGCCAGCAGTGAGGGCAGGGGCACTGAAGCTTTCTTT. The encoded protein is CASSEGRGTEAFF.

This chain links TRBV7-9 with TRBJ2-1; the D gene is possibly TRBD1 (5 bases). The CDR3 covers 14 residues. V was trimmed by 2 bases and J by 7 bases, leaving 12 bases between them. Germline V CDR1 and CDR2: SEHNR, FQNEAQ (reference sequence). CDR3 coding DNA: TGTGCCAGCAGCTTAAGGGCAGGGCCGAATGAGCAGTTCTTC. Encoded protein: CASSLRAGPNEQFF.

The DNA of the CDR3 is TGTGCCAGCAGTTCCCCTCTAGAGCGGAAAAAAAACATTCAGTACTTC. Translated: CASSSPLERKKNIQYF. The gene calls are TRBV28 and TRBJ2-4; weak D call: TRBD2 (5 bases). Germline CDR1 and CDR2: MDHEN and SYDVKM. The V end was cut by 4 bases, the J end by 4 bases, with 17 bases between. CDR3 size: 16 residues.

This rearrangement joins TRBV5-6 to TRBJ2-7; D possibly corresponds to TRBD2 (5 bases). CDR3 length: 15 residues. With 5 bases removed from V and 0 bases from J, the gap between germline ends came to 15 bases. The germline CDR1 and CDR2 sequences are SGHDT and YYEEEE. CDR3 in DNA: TGTGCCAGCAGGTTAAGCAGCGGAGGCTCCTACGAGCAGTACTTC. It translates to CASRLSSGGSYEQYF.

The CDR3 region has the DNA TGTGCCAGCAGCATGATGACCGGGACTAGCGGTAAAGAGACCCAGTACTTC. Protein product: CASSMMTGTSGKETQYF. The chain recombines TRBV7-8 with TRBJ2-5, with 11 positions matching TRBD2. V trimming: 5 bases; J trimming: 3 bases; junction bases outside the gene matches: 11. Germline loops: CDR1 SGHVS, CDR2 FQNEAQ. This CDR3 is built from 17 residues.

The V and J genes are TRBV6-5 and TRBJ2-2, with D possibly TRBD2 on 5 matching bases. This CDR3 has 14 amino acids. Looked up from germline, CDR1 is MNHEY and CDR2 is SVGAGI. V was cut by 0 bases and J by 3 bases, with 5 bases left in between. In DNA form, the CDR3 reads TGTGCCAGCAGTTACTCTAGCGACACCGGGGAGCTGTTTTTT. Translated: CASSYSSDTGELFF.

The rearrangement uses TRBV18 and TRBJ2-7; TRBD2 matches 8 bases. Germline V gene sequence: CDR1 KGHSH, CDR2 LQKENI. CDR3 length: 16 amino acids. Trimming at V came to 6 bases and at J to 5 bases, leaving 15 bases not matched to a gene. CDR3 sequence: CASSPKTSETPHEQYF. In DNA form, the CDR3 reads TGTGCCAGCTCCCCAAAGACTAGCGAGACTCCACACGAGCAGTACTTC.

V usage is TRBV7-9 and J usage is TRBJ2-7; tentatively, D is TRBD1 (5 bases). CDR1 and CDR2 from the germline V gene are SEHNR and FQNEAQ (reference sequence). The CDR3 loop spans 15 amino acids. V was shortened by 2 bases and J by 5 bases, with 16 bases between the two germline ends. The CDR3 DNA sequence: TGTGCCAGCAGCTTACCCACTTGGACATCAGACGAGCAGTACTTC. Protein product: CASSLPTWTSDEQYF.

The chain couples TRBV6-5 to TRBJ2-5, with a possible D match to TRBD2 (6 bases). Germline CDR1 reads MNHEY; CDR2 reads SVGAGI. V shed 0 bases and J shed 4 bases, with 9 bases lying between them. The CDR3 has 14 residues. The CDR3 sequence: CASSYSGGTETQYF. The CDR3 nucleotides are TGTGCCAGCAGTTACTCGGGGGGAACAGAGACCCAGTACTTC.

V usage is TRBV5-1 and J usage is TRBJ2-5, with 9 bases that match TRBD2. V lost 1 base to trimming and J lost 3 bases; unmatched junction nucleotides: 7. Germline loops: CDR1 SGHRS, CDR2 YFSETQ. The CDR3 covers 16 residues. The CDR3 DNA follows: TGCGCCAGCAGCTTGTGGTCTGGCGGGAGGGAAGAGACCCAGTACTTC. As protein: CASSLWSGGREETQYF.

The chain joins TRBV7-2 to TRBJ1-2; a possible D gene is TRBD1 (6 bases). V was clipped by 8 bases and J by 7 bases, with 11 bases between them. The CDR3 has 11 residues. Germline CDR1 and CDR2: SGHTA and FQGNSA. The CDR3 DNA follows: TGTGCCAGCGGGGGCGCAGGTGGCTACACCTTC. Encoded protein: CASGGAGGYTF.

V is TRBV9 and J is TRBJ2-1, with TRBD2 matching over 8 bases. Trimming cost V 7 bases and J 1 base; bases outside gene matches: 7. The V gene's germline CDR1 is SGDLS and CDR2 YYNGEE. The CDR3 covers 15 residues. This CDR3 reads CASGGIAGSYNEQFF. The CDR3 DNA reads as TGTGCCAGCGGAGGAATAGCGGGATCCTACAATGAGCAGTTCTTC. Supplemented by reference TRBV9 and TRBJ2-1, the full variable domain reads DSGVTQTPKHLITATGQRVTLRCSPRSGDLSVYWYQQSLDQGLQFLIQYYNGEERAKGNILERFSAQQFPDLHSELNLSSLELGDSALYFCASGGIAGSYNEQFFGPGTRLTVL.

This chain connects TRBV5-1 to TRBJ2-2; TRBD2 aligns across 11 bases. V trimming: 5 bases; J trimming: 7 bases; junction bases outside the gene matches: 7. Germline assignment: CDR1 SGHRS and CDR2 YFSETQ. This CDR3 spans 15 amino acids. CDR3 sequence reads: CASRETSGKVGELFF. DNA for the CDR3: TGCGCCAGCAGAGAGACTAGCGGGAAGGTCGGGGAGCTGTTTTTT.

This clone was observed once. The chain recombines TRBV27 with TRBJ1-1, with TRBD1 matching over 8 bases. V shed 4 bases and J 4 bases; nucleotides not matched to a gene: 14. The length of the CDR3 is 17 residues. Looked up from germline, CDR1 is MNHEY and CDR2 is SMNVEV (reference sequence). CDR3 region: CASSSISLIGQGTEAFF. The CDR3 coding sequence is TGTGCCAGCAGTTCCATATCCCTTATAGGACAGGGCACTGAAGCTTTCTTT.

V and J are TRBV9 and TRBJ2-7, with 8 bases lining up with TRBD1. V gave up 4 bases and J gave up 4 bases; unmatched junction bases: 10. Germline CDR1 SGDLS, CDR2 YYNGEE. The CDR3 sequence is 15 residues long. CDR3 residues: CASSKSGTGGYEQYF. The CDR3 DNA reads TGTGCCAGCAGCAAGTCCGGGACAGGCGGATACGAGCAGTACTTC.

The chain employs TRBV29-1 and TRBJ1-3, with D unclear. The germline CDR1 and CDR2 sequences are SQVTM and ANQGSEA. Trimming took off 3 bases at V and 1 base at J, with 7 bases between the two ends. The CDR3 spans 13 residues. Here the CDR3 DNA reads TGCAGCGTTGACTCAGGTTCTGGAAACACCATATATTTT. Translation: CSVDSGSGNTIYF.